Listed here are 16 T cell receptor beta chains from one sample, sequenced in a study of CD8+CD57+ T cells in acquired aplastic anemia. CDR3 and TCR beta VDJ profiling relied on genomic DNA as the template. TCRdb independently ran MiXCR on the reads; one entry per CDR3 protein. Here the sample spans 60,000 or so distinct CDR3 sequences, around 55% being singletons. The source material was sorted CD4+, CD8+, or CD8+CD57+ T cells (not recorded which) from PBMCs. These TCRs come from a human donor in good health, serving as a control.

V and J are TRBV20-1 and TRBJ1-1; perhaps TRBD1 as D (5 bases). The CDR3 length is 13 residues. Germline-derived CDR1 and CDR2 are DFQATT and SNEGSKA (reference sequence). V lost 6 bases and J 0 bases, leaving 11 bases between the germline ends. The CDR3 region is CSALGVLNTEAFF. In DNA, the CDR3 is TGCAGTGCATTAGGGGTATTGAACACTGAAGCTTTCTTT.

In this sample, this clonotype turned up many times. V and J are TRBV30 and TRBJ1-2, with D unclear. Trimming shortened V by 7 bases and J by 3 bases, and 18 bases separated the two germline ends. This CDR3 has 14 amino acids. Germline lookup yields CDR1 GTSNPN and CDR2 SVGIG (reference sequence). The CDR3 sequence: CASAPGLPHYGYTF. As DNA, the CDR3 is TGTGCCTCCGCCCCGGGCCTCCCCCACTATGGCTACACCTTC.

The sample holds a few counts of this clonotype. A much larger clone sits a single nucleotide away, making a read error possible. The V and J genes are TRBV6-1 and TRBJ2-1, with D possibly called TRBD1 or TRBD2 (5 bases each). This CDR3 region has 17 residues. In germline, CDR1 is MNHNS, CDR2 SASEGT. V shed 4 bases and J shed 0 bases, with 16 bases lying between them. Here the CDR3 reads CASSGAGSSSSYNEQFF. The CDR3 coding sequence is TGTGCCAGCAGTGGAGCAGGGAGTAGCAGCTCCTACAATGAGCAGTTCTTC.

This clonotype was recorded many times. The chain couples TRBV2 to TRBJ2-3; D might be TRBD1 (7 bases). The CDR3 is 16 residues long. The germline V and J ends were trimmed by 5 bases and 1 base, with 16 bases remaining between them. Germline loops: CDR1 SNHLY, CDR2 FYNNEI. The CDR3: CASSPRAGQRTDTQYF. The CDR3 DNA reads as TGTGCCAGCAGTCCCCGCGCGGGACAGCGCACAGATACGCAGTATTTT.

The sample holds one count of this clonotype. The rearrangement joins TRBV19 to TRBJ2-7; 9 bases map to TRBD2. Germline values: CDR1 LNHDA, CDR2 SQIVND (reference sequence). There are 15 residues in the CDR3. V trimming: 2 bases; J trimming: 3 bases; junction bases outside the gene matches: 5. This CDR3 reads CASSIRAGGIYEQYF. CDR3 in DNA: TGTGCCAGTAGTATAAGGGCGGGGGGGATCTACGAGCAGTACTTC.

The V gene is TRBV10-3, the J gene TRBJ1-2; D gene uncertain. Germline CDR1 reads ENHRY; CDR2 reads SYGVKD. This CDR3 has 13 amino acids. Trimming removed 4 bases from V and 2 bases from J, with 8 bases in between. Here the CDR3 DNA reads TGTGCCATCAGTGGTCCGGACAACTATGGCTACACCTTC. It translates to CAISGPDNYGYTF.

This chain connects TRBV10-3 to TRBJ2-7, with 9 positions matching TRBD2. V lost 2 bases and J lost 5; bases outside the gene matches: 7. In germline, CDR1 is ENHRY, CDR2 SYGVKD. CDR3 length equals 15 residues. The DNA of the CDR3 is TGTGCCATCAGTGAGCCGGGACTAGCCTTCCACGAGCAGTACTTC. Encoded protein: CAISEPGLAFHEQYF.

By frequency in the sample, this clonotype is medium-sized (0.01 to 0.1%). V is TRBV29-1 and J is TRBJ1-2; 7 bases fit TRBD1. Germline assignment: CDR1 SQVTM and CDR2 ANQGSEA. Trimming removed 7 bases from V and 3 bases from J; junction bases left unmatched: 14. The CDR3 contains 15 residues. The CDR3 is CSAEGDREDYYGYTF. DNA of the CDR3: TGCAGCGCCGAAGGAGACAGGGAGGACTACTATGGCTACACCTTC.

V gene TRBV7-3 combines with J gene TRBJ2-3; TRBD1 is a possible D gene (5 bases). CDR3 length: 11 amino acids. In germline, CDR1 is SGHTA, CDR2 FQGTGA. The V end lost 6 bases, the J end lost 10 bases, and 11 bases lay between the germline ends. The CDR3 DNA is TGTGCCAGCAGTGGACACACTGCGCAGTATTTT. Translating it yields CASSGHTAQYF.

The sample holds many counts of this clonotype. The V gene is TRBV5-1, the J gene TRBJ1-4; D remains ambiguous. The CDR3 contains 12 residues. V shed 1 base and J shed 8 bases, with 6 bases lying between them. Germline values: CDR1 SGHRS, CDR2 YFSETQ. CDR3 nucleotides: TGCGCCAGCAGCTTGACAAACGAAAAACTGTTTTTT. Its translation: CASSLTNEKLFF.

The rearrangement uses TRBV5-1 and TRBJ2-7; 7 bases agree with TRBD1. V dropped 2 bases and J dropped 8; count of bases not matched to a gene: 4. CDR1 is SGHRS and CDR2 is YFSETQ in the germline V gene. The CDR3 runs to 12 residues. The CDR3 spells CASSLGGNKQYF. The CDR3, as DNA: TGCGCCAGCAGCTTAGGGGGCAACAAGCAGTACTTC.

The chain combines TRBV24-1 with TRBJ2-5, with 7 bases fitting TRBD1. The CDR3 extends over 16 amino acids. Germline CDR1 reads KGHDR; CDR2 reads SFDVKD. V trimming: 0 bases; J trimming: 3 bases; junction bases outside the gene matches: 6. CDR3 sequence: CATSDLPATGEETQYF. The CDR3 DNA follows: TGTGCCACCAGTGATTTGCCGGCCACAGGGGAAGAGACCCAGTACTTC.

This clonotype was picked up one time. The J gene is TRBJ2-1, the V gene TRBV29-1; D is uncertain. The CDR3 has 11 residues. The V end lost 3 bases, the J end lost 4 bases, and 4 bases lay between the germline ends. The V gene's germline CDR1 is SQVTM and CDR2 ANQGSEA. Here the CDR3 DNA reads TGCAGCGTTGAGGGGTACAATGAGCAGTTCTTC. It codes for CSVEGYNEQFF.

A word on this clonotype: This may be a read error: a much more frequent sequence differs by one nucleotide. This CDR3 reads CATGRDLSTYYGYTF. Here the CDR3 DNA reads TGTGCCACCGGCAGAGATCTAAGCACTTACTATGGCTACACCTTC. The chain employs TRBV15 and TRBJ1-2; D uncertain. CDR1 LNHNV and CDR2 YYDKDF come from the germline V gene (reference sequence). CDR3 length equals 15 residues.

This clonotype is medium-sized. V and J are TRBV2 and TRBJ2-2; 11 nucleotides agree with TRBD2. The V segment lost 7 bases and the J segment 4 bases; nucleotides outside the gene matches: 5. Germline CDR1 is SNHLY and CDR2 is FYNNEI. The CDR3 length is 15 residues. The CDR3 DNA sequence: TGTGCCAGCACCGGGACTAGCGGCCCCACCGGGGAGCTGTTTTTT. Its protein is CASTGTSGPTGELFF.

V and J are TRBV15 and TRBJ1-5; D is unresolved. The CDR3 runs 12 residues. The germline V and J ends were trimmed by 0 bases and 7 bases, with 4 bases remaining between them. The germline V gene encodes CDR1 LNHNV and CDR2 YYDKDF (reference sequence). The CDR3 DNA sequence: TGTGCCACCAGCAGAGATTTGCAGCCCCAGCATTTT. Translated, it gives CATSRDLQPQHF.